The clone carrying this T cell receptor (beta chain) was found once. This specimen comes from a study of T cell responses to AZD1222 COVID-19 vaccine. Measured with immunoSEQ multiplex PCR; TCRdb has only the in-frame clones, and not every one. Of approximately 130,000 clones in the sample, approximately 86% were seen once. The CDR3 spans 15 residues. Germline-derived CDR1 and CDR2 are MNHEY and SVGEGT. The V end lost 0 bases, the J end lost 3 bases, and 11 bases lay between the germline ends. V is TRBV6-2 or TRBV6-3 and J is TRBJ1-1; D call uncertain. The clonotype comes from an adult who received the AZD1222 COVID-19 vaccine. Sequencing used peripheral blood, obtained 28 days after the second AZD1222 dose. CDR3 DNA sequence: TGTGCCAGCAGTTACTCGACGGGGTCCTACACTGAAGCTTTCTTT. Its protein product is CASSYSTGSYTEAFF.